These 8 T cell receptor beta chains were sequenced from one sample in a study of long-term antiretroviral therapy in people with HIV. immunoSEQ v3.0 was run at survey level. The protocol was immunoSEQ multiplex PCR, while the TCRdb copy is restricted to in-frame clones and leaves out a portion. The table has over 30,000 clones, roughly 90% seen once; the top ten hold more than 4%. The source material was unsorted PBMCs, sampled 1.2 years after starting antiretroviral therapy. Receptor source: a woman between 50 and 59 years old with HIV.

CDR3 sequence reads: CASSLGQGSYNEQFF. CDR3 DNA: TGTGCCAGCAGCTTGGGCCAGGGCTCCTACAATGAGCAGTTCTTC. The chain couples TRBV7-9 to TRBJ2-1; tentatively, D is TRBD1 (5 bases). The CDR3 consists of 15 residues. V dropped 3 bases and J dropped 0 bases, with 9 bases sitting between them. Germline V lookup: CDR1 SEHNR, CDR2 FQNEAQ (reference sequence).

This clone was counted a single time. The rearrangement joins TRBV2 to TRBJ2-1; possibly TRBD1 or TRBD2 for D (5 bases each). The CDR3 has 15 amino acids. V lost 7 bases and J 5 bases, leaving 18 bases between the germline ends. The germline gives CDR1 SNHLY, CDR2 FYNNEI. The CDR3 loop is CASTLSGTENNEQFF. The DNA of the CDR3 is TGTGCCAGCACTCTCTCCGGGACGGAAAACAATGAGCAGTTCTTC.

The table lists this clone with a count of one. DNA of the CDR3: TGCGCCAGCAGCCCTGACTGGGACTCATCGAGCACAGATACGCAGTATTTT. Its protein is CASSPDWDSSSTDTQYF. J is TRBJ2-3 and V is TRBV4-3; possible D gene TRBD2, 6 bases. There are 17 residues in the CDR3. In germline, CDR1 is LGHNA, CDR2 YSLEER. With 4 bases removed from V and 0 bases from J, the gap between germline ends came to 17 bases.

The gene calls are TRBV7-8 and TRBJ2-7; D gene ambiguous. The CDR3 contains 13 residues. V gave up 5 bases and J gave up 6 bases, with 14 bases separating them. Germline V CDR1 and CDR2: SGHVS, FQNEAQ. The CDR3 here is CASSQQEVTEQYF. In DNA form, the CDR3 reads TGTGCCAGCAGCCAACAAGAGGTCACCGAGCAGTACTTC.

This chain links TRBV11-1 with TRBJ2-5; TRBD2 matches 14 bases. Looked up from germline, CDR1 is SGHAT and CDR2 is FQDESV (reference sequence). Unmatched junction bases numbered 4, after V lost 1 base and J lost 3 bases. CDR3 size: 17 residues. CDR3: CASSLGSGLAGEETQYF. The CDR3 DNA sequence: TGTGCCAGCAGCTTAGGTTCGGGACTAGCGGGGGAAGAGACCCAGTACTTC.

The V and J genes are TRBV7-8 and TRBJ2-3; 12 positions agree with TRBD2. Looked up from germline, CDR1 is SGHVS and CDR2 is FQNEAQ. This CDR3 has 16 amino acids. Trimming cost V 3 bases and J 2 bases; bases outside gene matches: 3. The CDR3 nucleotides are TGTGCCAGCAGCTTCTCTAGCGGGGGGGTCACAGATACGCAGTATTTT. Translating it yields CASSFSSGGVTDTQYF. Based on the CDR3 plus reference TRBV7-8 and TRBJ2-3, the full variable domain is GAGVSQSPRYKVAKRGQDVALRCDPISGHVSLFWYQQALGQGPEFLTYFQNEAQLDKSGLPSDRFFAERPEGSVSTLKIQRTQQEDSAVYLCASSFSSGGVTDTQYFGPGTRLTVL.

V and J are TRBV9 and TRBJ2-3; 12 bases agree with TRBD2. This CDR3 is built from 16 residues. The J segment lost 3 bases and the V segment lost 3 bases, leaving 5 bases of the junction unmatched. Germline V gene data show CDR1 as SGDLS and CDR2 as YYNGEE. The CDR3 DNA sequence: TGTGCCAGCAGCGCTGGACTAGCGGGGCCTACAGATACGCAGTATTTT. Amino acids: CASSAGLAGPTDTQYF.

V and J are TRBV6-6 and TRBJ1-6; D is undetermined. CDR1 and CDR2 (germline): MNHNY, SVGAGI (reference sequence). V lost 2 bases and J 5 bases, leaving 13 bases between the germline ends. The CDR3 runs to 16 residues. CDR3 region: CASSYGSRSDNSPLHF. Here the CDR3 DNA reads TGTGCCAGCAGTTACGGCAGCAGGTCCGATAATTCACCCCTCCACTTT.